The T cell receptor beta chain described here comes from a study of T cell repertoires in cytomegalovirus infection (dated by TCRdb to the late 2010s). Regarding the study in general: The peptide stimulations were aimed at well-studied HLA-B-restricted epitopes as well as recently identified HLA-C-restricted CMV epitopes, whose presentation resists viral immunomodulation. The HLA type of each donor mattered for the analysis, because public TCR beta signatures pointed to carriage of CMV infection along with the matching HLA type.

Broader findings and caveats from the paper: The ex vivo response was dominated by HLA-C-restricted CMV-specific TCR beta clonotypes, which also provided the single most frequent clonotype in two of eight donors. In both this cohort and an independent cohort of some 350 donors, the cumulative frequency of public TCR beta family members distinguished carriers of CMV infection plus the relevant HLA type.

This specimen's treatment or condition label, interpreted: in vitro stimulation with specific CMV peptide epitopes to enrich CMV-specific T cells. A remark on this clonotype: Its recognized antigen is unknown. The sample holds no much larger clone one base away, and base qualities are not on file.

The sample was run on an Illumina HiSeq 1500. In TCRdb, the public reads were trimmed at Q25 with fastp and aligned with MiXCR, with productive beta chains retained. Identical CDR3 protein sequences are pooled into one entry, listed with their most common genes and DNA. The sample data list 110,000 or so distinct CDR3 sequences, and over 30% of these were observed just once. The ten biggest clones cover less than 45% of the sample. CDR1 and CDR2 are drawn from the germline V gene: MDHEN, SYDVKM. The CDR3 spans 17 residues, from the cysteine through the phenylalanine. Solely the CDR3 DNA is kept, with 51 bases framed from the first base. V lost 0 bases and J lost 0 bases; the stretch between them is 9 bases long.

This receptor was identified in a human donor in good health (CMV status not recorded). Some clones in this sample may be carry-over from other donors' samples. The input for sequencing was CD8+ T cells from cultured PBMCs, taken from culture after CMV antigen stimulation. Recombination linked TRBV28 to TRBJ2-6, with an unclear D gene assignment. The DNA sequence reads TGTGCCAGCAGTTTATGGCGGCCGTTCTCTGGGGCCAACGTCCTGACTTTC. Translated, this is CASSLWRPFSGANVLTF.